This TCR beta chain came from a study of shared clonotypes between healthy human individuals. Study summary: Three plates each covered CD4 naive and memory; CD8 naive two, CD8 memory one.

Concerning this clone: The antigen is not known.

Naive CD45RA+ and memory CD45RA-negative subsets were split from CD4+ cells. The assay was immunoSEQ multiplex PCR, and TCRdb's table has in-frame clones only and misses some. The sample holds some 2,000,000 clones, around 95% seen once. With 4 bases clipped from V and 4 bases from J, the junction kept 3 bases outside the gene matches. The CDR3 length is 13 residues. Germline V gene data show CDR1 as SNHLY and CDR2 as FYNNEI. Study-level points and caveats: Relative to clonotypes present in all four donors, those not shared had lower generation probabilities.

Sequenced material: naive CD4+ T cells sorted from blood. The subset here: CD45RA+ positively selected. This sequence originates from a man between 18 and 35 years old in good health. The V call is TRBV2, the J call TRBJ2-5; 7 positions match TRBD1. This CDR3 is CASSANRGETQYF. The CDR3 coding sequence is TGTGCCAGCAGTGCTAACAGGGGAGAGACCCAGTACTTC.